These T cell receptor beta chains were read from a single sample in a study of blood T cell repertoires in COVID-19. Generated by immunoSEQ multiplex PCR, the TCRdb table keeps only in-frame clones and is missing some. The sample records a few hundred thousand clones, about four fifths being singletons. Sequenced sample: peripheral blood. The receptor set was obtained from a man in his thirties or forties who had recovered from COVID-19. The CDR3 runs from the conserved cysteine through the conserved F or W. D genes are given only for firm matches. Clone size, where shown, is once, few, many, or a class for clones that have expanded.

D,size,V,J,CDR3,DNA
.,.,TRBV12-3/TRBV12-4,TRBJ2-1,CASRWGLDNEQFF,TGTGCCAGCAGATGGGGCCTCGACAATGAGCAGTTCTTC
.,.,TRBV5-1,TRBJ1-2,CASSFQGQDYGYTF,TGCGCCAGCAGCTTTCAGGGGCAAGACTATGGCTACACCTTC
.,.,TRBV9,TRBJ2-4,CASSTGHGAKNIQYF,TGTGCCAGCAGCACGGGTCATGGGGCCAAAAACATTCAGTACTTC
.,.,TRBV5-1,TRBJ2-5,CASSLAGRQGALNQETQYF,TGCGCCAGCAGCTTGGCCGGGAGACAGGGCGCCTTAAACCAAGAGACCCAGTACTTC
.,.,TRBV5-5,TRBJ2-7,CASSRLGYEQYF,TGTGCCAGCAGCCGACTGGGCTACGAGCAGTACTTC
TRBD1,few,TRBV2,TRBJ1-5,CASSYQTGGQPQHF,TGTGCCAGCAGTTATCAGACAGGGGGCCAGCCCCAGCATTTT
.,.,TRBV19,TRBJ1-1,CASSIRVLVNTEAFF,TGTGCCAGTAGTATCAGGGTACTCGTGAACACTGAAGCTTTCTTT
TRBD2,.,TRBV6-1,TRBJ2-3,CASSEGDLWSGGATDTQYF,TGTGCCAGCAGTGAAGGGGACCTTTGGAGCGGGGGGGCGACAGATACGCAGTATTTT
TRBD1,.,TRBV27,TRBJ2-7,CASSSATILGQRYEQYF,TGTGCCAGCAGTTCCGCCACAATCCTGGGACAGCGCTACGAGCAGTACTTC
.,.,TRBV7-2,TRBJ1-1,CASSLASGNTEAFF,TGTGCCAGCAGCTTAGCGTCGGGAAACACTGAAGCTTTCTTT
.,once,TRBV5-1,TRBJ1-6,CASSLEGERSPLHF,TGCGCCAGCAGCTTAGAAGGGGAACGCTCACCCCTCCACTTT
.,.,TRBV7-3,TRBJ2-1,CASSLTLAENEQFF,TGTGCCAGCAGCTTAACATTAGCGGAGAATGAGCAGTTCTTC
TRBD1,.,TRBV2,TRBJ1-2,CASIPTGHYGYTF,TGTGCCAGCATTCCGACAGGGCACTATGGCTACACCTTC
TRBD2,.,TRBV28,TRBJ2-5,CASSSYARSGGEETQYF,TGTGCCAGCAGTTCCTACGCCCGTAGCGGGGGGGAAGAGACCCAGTACTTC